Included here is one T cell receptor beta chain sequence, with context. This sample stems from a study of blood T cell repertoires in COVID-19. Across the whole study: Material from acute and convalescent COVID-19 was sourced from the United States, Italy and Spain. From T cells, B-cell-depleted T cells, or PBMCs came the material, which was cDNA or gDNA.

Enrolled during active infection, Seattle patients were then followed longitudinally. The CDR3 contains 14 residues. V lost 5 bases, J lost 2 bases, and 6 bases stayed unmatched. CDR1 and CDR2 from the germline V gene are SGHAT and FQNNGV. Per the authors' pipeline: Amplification of reference gene primers provided the estimated nucleated cell counts. Libraries were prepared by immunoSEQ multiplex PCR; TCRdb keeps only in-frame clonotypes and omits some of them. The D gene and trimming were derived from the DNA, and the V and J assignments and clone size from that table. The table includes almost 90,000 clones, around 91% detected once.

The receptor was isolated from a man in his late teens or twenties with COVID-19, enrolled during active disease. This chain joins TRBV11-2 and TRBJ2-7, with 7 positions matching TRBD1. The sample comprised peripheral blood. The CDR3 sequence is CASSPQTGPYEQYF. CDR3 coding DNA: TGTGCCAGCAGCCCCCAGACAGGGCCCTACGAGCAGTACTTC.